Below are 5 T cell receptor beta chains sequenced from a single sample in a study of identical twins. MiXCR was run by TCRdb on the 5' RACE reads, yielding one entry per CDR3 protein. The sample records about 460,000 distinct CDR3 sequences, 12% to 15% being singletons. These data are also associated with another study on yellow fever vaccine responses in identical twins.

The sequencing sample was made of CD4+ T cells sorted from blood. These TCRs come from a woman under 30 in good health.

This clonotype has just a few counts. V and J are TRBV14 and TRBJ2-3, with D possibly TRBD1 on 6 matching bases. The CDR3 has 15 residues. CDR1 and CDR2 from the germline V gene are SGHDN and FVKESK. Trimming cost V 2 bases and J 5 bases, with 14 bases left between them. Written as DNA, the CDR3 is TGTGCCAGCAGCCAACGAGGGGGAGTACGAGATACGCAGTATTTT. Translation: CASSQRGGVRDTQYF.

This clonotype appeared many times. The J gene is TRBJ2-3, the V gene TRBV29-1, with unresolved D. The CDR3 is made up of 12 amino acids. V lost 3 bases and J lost 5, with 9 bases in between. Germline CDR1 is SQVTM and CDR2 is ANQGSEA. The DNA of the CDR3 is TGCAGCGTTGATATTGGGATAGATACGCAGTATTTT. Its translation: CSVDIGIDTQYF.

This clonotype was seen a handful of times. J is TRBJ1-1 and V is TRBV5-1; the D gene is possibly TRBD1 (6 bases). The CDR3 spans 13 residues. Germline V gene lookup returns CDR1 SGHRS and CDR2 YFSETQ. V lost 10 bases and J 0 bases, leaving 13 bases between the germline ends. For the CDR3, the DNA is TGCGCCGGAAGTCAGGGGCTGAACACTGAAGCTTTCTTT. Its translation is CAGSQGLNTEAFF.

This clonotype has more than one count but fewer than ten. V is TRBV9 and J is TRBJ2-2; 7 bases fit TRBD2. With V trimmed by 5 bases and J by 0 bases, 7 bases remained unmatched. The germline gives CDR1 SGDLS, CDR2 YYNGEE. The CDR3 sequence is 16 residues long. CDR3 protein: CASSVGGSSNTGELFF. The DNA of the CDR3 is TGTGCCAGCAGTGTGGGGGGGTCGTCGAACACCGGGGAGCTGTTTTTT. The whole variable domain, remainder taken from reference TRBV9 and TRBJ2-2, is DSGVTQTPKHLITATGQRVTLRCSPRSGDLSVYWYQQSLDQGLQFLIQYYNGEERAKGNILERFSAQQFPDLHSELNLSSLELGDSALYFCASSVGGSSNTGELFFGEGSRLTVL.

The rearrangement joins TRBV4-2 to TRBJ2-4, with D possibly being TRBD2 (6 bases). Germline-derived CDR1 and CDR2 are LGHNA and YNFKEQ. This CDR3 region has 16 residues. V gave up 1 base and J gave up 0 bases, with 10 bases separating them. The CDR3 sequence is CASSQAWGLAKNIQYF. DNA for the CDR3: TGTGCCAGCAGCCAAGCATGGGGACTAGCCAAAAACATTCAGTACTTC.